Included here is one T cell receptor (beta chain) sequence, with context. Its target is not known. The sample originates from a study of blood T cells in healthy people across ages. Study outcomes and limitations: Not knowing donor CMV status may have confounded expanded clonotype changes. TCR beta diversity per million T cells fell roughly linearly with age.

Researchers report isolating at least 6.5 million PBMCs per sample. With 0 bases removed from V and 2 bases from J, the gap between germline ends came to 22 bases. CDR1 MNHEY and CDR2 SVGEGT come from the germline V gene. The CDR3 runs to 19 residues. A second PCR of roughly 7 to 11 cycles used a sample-barcoded 5' primer and a J-beta primer mix. MiXCR, run by TCRdb on the 5' RACE reads, gives a single entry per CDR3 protein. The table shows 1.5 million to 2 million distinct CDR3 sequences, with 49% occurring only once. The chain couples TRBV6-2 or TRBV6-3 to TRBJ2-5; maybe TRBD1 (5 bases). Sequences were obtained from blood. The TCR originated in a woman aged 35 to 49 in good health. The DNA of the CDR3 is TGTGCCAGCAGTTACTCAGGACGGAGAATCCTAGGGGATCAAGAGACCCAGTACTTC. Residues: CASSYSGRRILGDQETQYF.